These T cell receptor beta chains were read from a single sample in a study of blood T cells in healthy people across ages. MiXCR, run by TCRdb on the 5' RACE reads, gives a single entry per CDR3 protein. Of fewer than 900,000 distinct CDR3 sequences in the sample, 36% were seen once. The sample was blood. These receptors all stem from a man between 18 and 29 years old in good health. Both conserved end residues are part of each CDR3. Each record gives: clone size, V gene, D gene, J gene, CDR3 DNA, CDR3 protein. D genes are given only for firm matches. Some rows have no size entry. The others give once, few or many, or a class for an expanded clone.

abundance: many; v_gene: TRBV12-3/TRBV12-4; d_gene: -; j_gene: TRBJ2-7; CDR3nt: TGTGCCAGCGGAGGGGGCGAGCAGTACTTC; CDR3aa: CASGGGEQYF
abundance: -; v_gene: TRBV20-1; d_gene: -; j_gene: TRBJ1-2; CDR3nt: TGCAGTGCTAGAGATCGCGAAGGCGGGGTCGGTGGCTATGGCTACACCTTC; CDR3aa: CSARDREGGVGGYGYTF
abundance: -; v_gene: TRBV5-6; d_gene: -; j_gene: TRBJ1-1; CDR3nt: TGTGCCAGCAGCTTCTCGGGGTCTCGGGGGACTGAAGCTTTCTTT; CDR3aa: CASSFSGSRGTEAFF
abundance: -; v_gene: TRBV11-2; d_gene: TRBD1; j_gene: TRBJ2-5; CDR3nt: TGTGCCAGCAGCTTGAATACAGGGGGGGAGACCCAGTACTTC; CDR3aa: CASSLNTGGETQYF
abundance: few; v_gene: TRBV5-5; d_gene: TRBD1; j_gene: TRBJ1-2; CDR3nt: TGTGCCAGCAGCGGGACAGATGCGATTATTAACTATGGCTACACCTTC; CDR3aa: CASSGTDAIINYGYTF
abundance: many; v_gene: TRBV12-3/TRBV12-4; d_gene: -; j_gene: TRBJ2-3; CDR3nt: TGTGCCAGCAGGGGACGGATTACAGATACGCAGTATTTT; CDR3aa: CASRGRITDTQYF
abundance: few; v_gene: TRBV6-2/TRBV6-3; d_gene: TRBD2; j_gene: TRBJ2-1; CDR3nt: TGTGCCAGCAGTTACTCGACCACGACTAGCGGGGGGCAGGGGTCCTACAATGAGCAGTTCTTC; CDR3aa: CASSYSTTTSGGQGSYNEQFF
abundance: -; v_gene: TRBV20-1; d_gene: -; j_gene: TRBJ1-1; CDR3nt: TGCAGTGCTAGAAGAGATGCGAACACTGAAGCTTTCTTT; CDR3aa: CSARRDANTEAFF
abundance: few; v_gene: TRBV21-1; d_gene: -; j_gene: TRBJ1-1; CDR3nt: TGTGCCAGCAGCCCTAGGACAGGGGTGGACACTGAAGCTTTCTTT; CDR3aa: CASSPRTGVDTEAFF
abundance: -; v_gene: TRBV28; d_gene: -; j_gene: TRBJ2-5; CDR3nt: TGTGCCAGCAGGGCGGGGCGAACCTACCAAGAGACCCAGTACTTC; CDR3aa: CASRAGRTYQETQYF
abundance: many; v_gene: TRBV27; d_gene: TRBD2; j_gene: TRBJ2-1; CDR3nt: TGTGCCAGCAGTTTGTGGGAGGGCCGCGAGCAGTTCTTC; CDR3aa: CASSLWEGREQFF
abundance: once; v_gene: TRBV28; d_gene: TRBD2; j_gene: TRBJ2-1; CDR3nt: TGTGCCAGCAGCGGGACTAGCGGAGGGCCTTCCTACAGTGAGCAGTTCTTC; CDR3aa: CASSGTSGGPSYSEQFF
abundance: few; v_gene: TRBV7-9; d_gene: TRBD1; j_gene: TRBJ1-4; CDR3nt: TGTGCCAGCAGTGGGTTGGGGACAGTCAATGAAAAACTGTTTTTT; CDR3aa: CASSGLGTVNEKLFF
abundance: -; v_gene: TRBV7-8; d_gene: -; j_gene: TRBJ2-1; CDR3nt: TGTGCCAGCAGCTTCTTAGCGTCCTACAATGAGCAGTTCTTC; CDR3aa: CASSFLASYNEQFF
abundance: many; v_gene: TRBV27; d_gene: -; j_gene: TRBJ2-1; CDR3nt: TGTGCCAGCAGTTTATCGATGGGCAATGAGCAGTTCTTC; CDR3aa: CASSLSMGNEQFF
abundance: -; v_gene: TRBV6-2/TRBV6-3; d_gene: -; j_gene: TRBJ1-2; CDR3nt: TGTGCCAGCAGTTTCCCTTGGGGCTACACCTTC; CDR3aa: CASSFPWGYTF
abundance: once; v_gene: TRBV4-3; d_gene: -; j_gene: TRBJ2-6; CDR3nt: TGCGCCAGCAGCCAAGATCTCCGCGGACAGACCTCTGGGGCCAACGTCCTGACTTTC; CDR3aa: CASSQDLRGQTSGANVLTF
abundance: few; v_gene: TRBV7-2; d_gene: -; j_gene: TRBJ1-6; CDR3nt: TGTGCCAGCAGCTTAGTCCTGAGTTCACCCCTCCACTTT; CDR3aa: CASSLVLSSPLHF
abundance: -; v_gene: TRBV27; d_gene: -; j_gene: TRBJ2-5; CDR3nt: TGTGCCAGCAGTGACCGGGACTGGGGTGGTGGTGAGCAGTACTTC; CDR3aa: CASSDRDWGGGEQYF
abundance: -; v_gene: TRBV12-3/TRBV12-4; d_gene: -; j_gene: TRBJ2-3; CDR3nt: TGTGCCAGCAGCCCTCGACAGGTAACAGATACGCAGTATTTT; CDR3aa: CASSPRQVTDTQYF
abundance: -; v_gene: TRBV18; d_gene: TRBD1; j_gene: TRBJ1-2; CDR3nt: TGTGCCAGCTCACCTCCCGGGACAGTAAGTGGCTACACCTTC; CDR3aa: CASSPPGTVSGYTF
abundance: few; v_gene: TRBV12-3/TRBV12-4; d_gene: -; j_gene: TRBJ2-2; CDR3nt: TGTGCCAGCAGTTTTTGGCCCTACGGGCAAGGGGCCGGGGAGCTGTTTTTT; CDR3aa: CASSFWPYGQGAGELFF
abundance: -; v_gene: TRBV12-3/TRBV12-4; d_gene: -; j_gene: TRBJ2-3; CDR3nt: TGTGCCAGCAGTTTAAGGTTTTCGGGCGGGCTAGTGGGGGCGGATGCGCAGTATTTT; CDR3aa: CASSLRFSGGLVGADAQYF
abundance: few; v_gene: TRBV12-5; d_gene: -; j_gene: TRBJ1-2; CDR3nt: TGTGCTAGTGCCCAGAACTATGGCTACACCTTC; CDR3aa: CASAQNYGYTF
abundance: many; v_gene: TRBV12-3/TRBV12-4; d_gene: -; j_gene: TRBJ2-7; CDR3nt: TGTGCCAGCAGCCCCGGTGGGGGTCTCAGGCTGTACTTC; CDR3aa: CASSPGGGLRLYF
abundance: -; v_gene: TRBV9; d_gene: TRBD1; j_gene: TRBJ2-3; CDR3nt: TGTGCCAGCAGCCTCCCCGGGACAGCTAGCACAGATACGCAGTATTTT; CDR3aa: CASSLPGTASTDTQYF
abundance: -; v_gene: TRBV5-1; d_gene: -; j_gene: TRBJ1-2; CDR3nt: TGCGCCAGCAGCTTGCGGACCCCTAACTATGGCTACACCTTC; CDR3aa: CASSLRTPNYGYTF
abundance: -; v_gene: TRBV7-3; d_gene: TRBD1; j_gene: TRBJ2-7; CDR3nt: TGTGCCAGCAGCTTAACGCCGGGACAGGAAAGCTACAATGAGCAGTACTTC; CDR3aa: CASSLTPGQESYNEQYF
abundance: few; v_gene: TRBV4-1; d_gene: TRBD2; j_gene: TRBJ2-1; CDR3nt: TGCGCCAGCAGCCAAGAGAATAGCGGGGGTGGAGCCTACAATGAGCAGTTCTTC; CDR3aa: CASSQENSGGGAYNEQFF
abundance: -; v_gene: TRBV7-9; d_gene: TRBD1; j_gene: TRBJ2-6; CDR3nt: TGTGCCAGCAGCTTAGCCGACAGGGGTTCTGGGGCCAACGTCCTGACTTTC; CDR3aa: CASSLADRGSGANVLTF
abundance: few; v_gene: TRBV5-6; d_gene: TRBD1; j_gene: TRBJ2-1; CDR3nt: TGTGCCAGCAGCAAGGGACAGATATACAATGAGCAGTTCTTC; CDR3aa: CASSKGQIYNEQFF
abundance: few; v_gene: TRBV10-3; d_gene: -; j_gene: TRBJ2-3; CDR3nt: TGTGCCGCTAGAATCACAGATACGCAGTATTTT; CDR3aa: CAARITDTQYF
abundance: many; v_gene: TRBV5-1; d_gene: TRBD1; j_gene: TRBJ2-3; CDR3nt: TGCGCCAGCAGCTCGACAGGGGACTTGGGTAGCGCCGCAGATACGCAGTATTTT; CDR3aa: CASSSTGDLGSAADTQYF
abundance: many; v_gene: TRBV5-1; d_gene: -; j_gene: TRBJ2-5; CDR3nt: TGCGCCAGCAGCTTCATGGAAGAGACCCAGTACTTC; CDR3aa: CASSFMEETQYF
abundance: -; v_gene: TRBV4-2; d_gene: -; j_gene: TRBJ2-7; CDR3nt: TGTGCCAGCAGCCAAGAAGAACCCAGGGACAATGAGCAGTACTTC; CDR3aa: CASSQEEPRDNEQYF
abundance: few; v_gene: TRBV14; d_gene: TRBD2; j_gene: TRBJ2-1; CDR3nt: TGTGCCAGCAGCCGAAGACTAGCGGTTCTAAGTGAGCAGTTCTTC; CDR3aa: CASSRRLAVLSEQFF
abundance: few; v_gene: TRBV28; d_gene: TRBD1; j_gene: TRBJ1-5; CDR3nt: TGTGCCAGCAGTTGGGGAACAACAGGGGGCGCGGTGCCCAATCAGCCCCAGCATTTT; CDR3aa: CASSWGTTGGAVPNQPQHF
abundance: -; v_gene: TRBV3-1; d_gene: -; j_gene: TRBJ1-1; CDR3nt: TGTGCCAGCAGCCAAGTATCGGCGGGAACTGAAGCTTTCTTT; CDR3aa: CASSQVSAGTEAFF
abundance: -; v_gene: TRBV5-1; d_gene: -; j_gene: TRBJ2-5; CDR3nt: TGCGCCAGCAGCTTGCTAATGCAGGGAGGAAGTTTAGGGAATGAGCAGTACTTC; CDR3aa: CASSLLMQGGSLGNEQYF
abundance: -; v_gene: TRBV27; d_gene: -; j_gene: TRBJ1-2; CDR3nt: TGTGCCAGCAGTTCGAGGACAGATTCTAACTATGGCTACACCTTC; CDR3aa: CASSSRTDSNYGYTF
abundance: few; v_gene: TRBV3-1; d_gene: -; j_gene: TRBJ2-7; CDR3nt: TGTGCCAGCAGCCGTGGGACGGGGCACTACGAGCAGTACTTC; CDR3aa: CASSRGTGHYEQYF